These 21 T cell receptor beta chains were all obtained from the same sample, sequenced in a study of cytomegalovirus exposure and HLA in healthy donors. Assay used: immunoSEQ multiplex PCR; TCRdb lists only in-frame clones, some missing. The sample has 150,000 to 250,000 clones, 81% seen once. Sequencing was done on a sample of PBMCs. These receptors all stem from a woman aged 25 to 39 in good health and CMV-seronegative.

This chain uses TRBV11-2 with TRBJ2-2, with 8 nucleotides matching TRBD2. V lost 7 bases, J lost 3 bases, and 19 bases stayed unmatched. The CDR3 has 19 amino acids. Germline V gene lookup returns CDR1 SGHAT and CDR2 FQNNGV. The CDR3 DNA is TGTGCCAGCAAGGAACTTAGCGGGGAATCGACTTGGGACACCGGGGAGCTGTTTTTT. It yields the protein CASKELSGESTWDTGELFF.

This clone was seen a few times. The chain carries TRBV7-2 and TRBJ2-7, with unresolved D. CDR3 size: 16 residues. V gave up 1 base and J gave up 0 bases, with 13 bases separating them. The germline CDR1 and CDR2 sequences are SGHTA and FQGNSA. The DNA of the CDR3 is TGTGCCAGCAGCTTAGTCGAGTACTCGAGCTCCTACGAGCAGTACTTC. Translated, it gives CASSLVEYSSSYEQYF.

Points on this clone: This sample includes further DNA sequences coding for the same CDR3. The chain is built from TRBV28 and TRBJ1-5; 10 positions agree with TRBD1. After removal of 6 bases from V and 4 bases from J, the junction contained 3 bases not matched to a gene. Germline V gene sequence: CDR1 MDHEN, CDR2 SYDVKM. The CDR3 extends over 14 amino acids. For the CDR3, the DNA is TGTGCCAGCAGACCGGGACAGGGGAATCAGCCCCAGCATTTT. Residues: CASRPGQGNQPQHF.

The rearrangement joins TRBV7-2 to TRBJ2-2; 9 bases match TRBD1. Germline CDR1 reads SGHTA; CDR2 reads FQGNSA. CDR3 size: 15 residues. The junction had 8 bases not matched to a gene; V was cut back by 4 bases and J by 8 bases. The CDR3 DNA follows: TGTGCCAGCAGCTCAAAACAGGGGGCGCGGGGGGAGCTGTTTTTT. Translated: CASSSKQGARGELFF.

The V and J genes are TRBV5-1 and TRBJ1-4; TRBD1 agrees at 9 bases. The CDR3 contains 14 residues. V dropped 6 bases and J dropped 8; count of bases not matched to a gene: 8. Germline V gives CDR1 SGHRS, CDR2 YFSETQ. In DNA form, the CDR3 reads TGCGCCAGCAAGGTACAGGGGGCGCAGGAAAAACTGTTTTTT. It yields the protein CASKVQGAQEKLFF.

This chain joins TRBV6-5 and TRBJ2-1; 8 positions match TRBD2. V was clipped by 7 bases and J by 1 base; unmatched bases: 6. The CDR3 has 15 amino acids. The germline V gene has CDR1 MNHEY and CDR2 SVGAGI. The CDR3 region has the DNA TGTGCCAGCACCCCGAGCGGGAGTTCCTACAATGAGCAGTTCTTC. The encoded protein is CASTPSGSSYNEQFF.

The V and J genes are TRBV2 and TRBJ2-7; 7 bases agree with TRBD1. Trimming cost V 7 bases and J 7 bases; bases outside gene matches: 7. Per germline, CDR1 SNHLY and CDR2 FYNNEI. The CDR3 has 12 amino acids. The CDR3 spells CASKVGGGEQYF. In DNA form, the CDR3 reads TGTGCCAGCAAGGTAGGGGGCGGGGAGCAGTACTTC.

This sequence joins TRBV5-1 and TRBJ2-5; 7 positions agree with TRBD1. CDR3 length equals 16 residues. The germline V gene encodes CDR1 SGHRS and CDR2 YFSETQ. Trimming cost V 3 bases and J 1 base; bases outside gene matches: 9. CDR3 sequence reads: CASSWEPTGVQETQYF. CDR3 bases: TGCGCCAGCAGCTGGGAGCCTACAGGGGTCCAAGAGACCCAGTACTTC.

The chain is built from TRBV5-4 and TRBJ1-5; D remains unclear. CDR3 size: 14 residues. V lost 0 bases, J lost 6 bases, and 10 bases lay in between. Germline assignment: CDR1 SGHNT and CDR2 YYREEE (reference sequence). CDR3 sequence: CASSLDREAQPQHF. The CDR3 DNA reads TGTGCCAGCAGCTTGGATCGGGAAGCTCAGCCCCAGCATTTT.

The chain links TRBV4-1 to TRBJ1-5, with 8 bases aligning to TRBD1. Germline CDR1 reads MGHRA; CDR2 reads YSYEKL. V lost 1 base to trimming and J lost 6 bases; unmatched junction nucleotides: 5. This CDR3 is 15 amino acids long. CDR3 loop: CASSQADRELQPQHF. The DNA for the CDR3 is TGCGCCAGCAGCCAAGCGGACAGGGAGCTTCAGCCCCAGCATTTT.

The gene calls are TRBV5-1 and TRBJ2-7, with 9 bases identical to TRBD2. V trimming: 0 bases; J trimming: 3 bases; junction bases outside the gene matches: 7. Germline V gene sequence: CDR1 SGHRS, CDR2 YFSETQ. The CDR3 length is 16 residues. The CDR3 is CASSLGGSGGYYEQYF. The DNA of the CDR3 is TGCGCCAGCAGCTTGGGAGGGAGCGGGGGGTACTACGAGCAGTACTTC. Supplemented by reference TRBV5-1 and TRBJ2-7, the full variable domain reads KAGVTQTPRYLIKTRGQQVTLSCSPISGHRSVSWYQQTPGQGLQFLFEYFSETQRNKGNFPGRFSGRQFSNSRSEMNVSTLELGDSALYLCASSLGGSGGYYEQYFGPGTRLTVT.

A single count supports this clone. The chain has TRBV27 and TRBJ1-2; 9 nucleotides line up with TRBD1. Looked up from germline, CDR1 is MNHEY and CDR2 is SMNVEV (reference sequence). The CDR3 sequence is 14 residues long. V lost 5 bases and J lost 5; bases outside the gene matches: 6. CDR3 residues: CASSPTGGGYGYTF. CDR3 coding DNA: TGTGCCAGCAGTCCTACAGGGGGCGGGTATGGCTACACCTTC.

This clone occurred once. The V and J genes are TRBV18 and TRBJ1-2; D unresolved. The CDR3 contains 12 residues. Germline CDR1 reads KGHSH; CDR2 reads LQKENI. V lost 3 bases and J lost 8, with 10 bases in between. The CDR3 DNA follows: TGTGCCAGCTCACCCCTCTACCGCGGCTACACCTTC. This codes for CASSPLYRGYTF.

The chain combines TRBV27 with TRBJ1-3, with D possibly being TRBD1 (6 bases). The V gene's germline CDR1 is MNHEY and CDR2 SMNVEV (reference sequence). Trimming removed 6 bases from V and 7 bases from J, with 19 bases in between. This CDR3 is built from 15 residues. The DNA of the CDR3 is TGTGCCAGCAGCTTAACGTCGGACAGTGGCAACACCATATATTTT. Its translation is CASSLTSDSGNTIYF.

The J gene is TRBJ1-5, the V gene TRBV19; D gene uncertain. Trimming left V 2 bases short and J 6 bases short, with 14 bases between. The CDR3 has 15 amino acids. Germline loops: CDR1 LNHDA, CDR2 SQIVND (reference sequence). CDR3 protein: CASSIWQVGGQPQHF. The CDR3 DNA is TGTGCCAGTAGTATATGGCAGGTCGGAGGTCAGCCCCAGCATTTT.

This rearrangement joins TRBV28 to TRBJ1-4; D remains unclear. Germline loops: CDR1 MDHEN, CDR2 SYDVKM. The V gene lost 6 bases and the J gene lost 1 base, with 18 bases spanning the gap. The CDR3 runs to 17 residues. The CDR3: CASRSSDSWRTNEKLFF. CDR3 nucleotide sequence: TGTGCCAGCAGAAGCTCGGACTCTTGGAGAACTAATGAAAAACTGTTTTTT.

The rearrangement links TRBV28 to TRBJ2-4, with a possible D match to TRBD1 (5 bases). This CDR3 is 16 amino acids long. V was clipped by 6 bases and J by 0 bases, with 15 bases between them. Germline CDR1 and CDR2: MDHEN and SYDVKM. The CDR3 is CASRSEGALAKNIQYF. As DNA, the CDR3 is TGTGCCAGCAGGTCAGAAGGGGCCCTAGCCAAAAACATTCAGTACTTC. Using reference TRBV28 and TRBJ2-4 for the parts outside the CDR3, the full variable domain is DVKVTQSSRYLVKRTGEKVFLECVQDMDHENMFWYRQDPGLGLRLIYFSYDVKMKEKGDIPEGYSVSREKKERFSLILESASTNQTSMYLCASRSEGALAKNIQYFGAGTRLSVL.

The chain employs TRBV5-1 and TRBJ1-4, with unresolved D. The CDR3 runs to 15 residues. Deletions cut 7 bases from V and 1 base from J, with 14 bases between. CDR1 is SGHRS and CDR2 is YFSETQ in the germline V gene. CDR3 DNA sequence: TGCGCCAGCGGGTTGGGGAGGAGAACTAATGAAAAACTGTTTTTT. Its protein is CASGLGRRTNEKLFF.

This clone was detected only once. This sequence joins TRBV25-1 and TRBJ1-2, with a weak D call TRBD1 (6 bases). The germline V gene encodes CDR1 MGHDK and CDR2 SYGVNS. The ends were cut back, 4 bases at V and 4 bases at J, with 13 bases in the middle. This CDR3 has 14 residues. The CDR3 loop is CASSVGGLSYGYTF. In DNA, the CDR3 is TGTGCCAGCAGTGTCGGGGGGCTTAGCTATGGCTACACCTTC.

The rearrangement joins TRBV9 to TRBJ2-1; D is undetermined. The V gene's germline CDR1 is SGDLS and CDR2 YYNGEE. The V gene lost 1 base and the J gene lost 9 bases, with 14 bases spanning the gap. The CDR3 has 14 amino acids. The CDR3, as DNA: TGTGCCAGCAGCGTAAAAGTTGGTCGAGGTGAGCAGTTCTTC. As protein: CASSVKVGRGEQFF.

The rearrangement joins TRBV7-9 to TRBJ1-6; 7 bases are shared with TRBD1. Germline lookup yields CDR1 SEHNR and CDR2 FQNEAQ (reference sequence). V lost 4 bases, J lost 3 bases, and 0 bases stayed unmatched. CDR3 length: 14 residues. The DNA for the CDR3 is TGTGCCAGCAGCTGGGACAGCTATAATTCACCCCTCCACTTT. Its translation: CASSWDSYNSPLHF.